Listed below are T cell receptor beta chains from one sample, sequenced in a study of blood T cell repertoires in COVID-19. TCRdb keeps only in-frame clones here, not all; method: immunoSEQ multiplex PCR. The table has about 250,000 clones, around 85% seen once. The sample taken for sequencing was PBMCs or T cells enriched from blood (not recorded which). These receptors came from a woman aged 25 to 39 who had recovered from COVID-19. Each CDR3 is given with its conserved first and last residue. D genes are given only for firm matches. Part of the rows lack a size; the others show once, few, many or a class for expanded clones.

TRBV27	TRBJ1-1	NA	NA	TGTGCCAGCAGTTTATACCCAGGGCTGAACACTGAAGCTTTCTTT	CASSLYPGLNTEAFF
TRBV4-1	TRBJ2-7	NA	NA	TGCGCCAGCAGGGGAAATACCGGGACACAAAACTACGAGCAGTACTTC	CASRGNTGTQNYEQYF
TRBV10-2	TRBJ2-7	TRBD1	once	TGCGCCACCGCGGACAGGGGAGCCTACGAGCAGTACTTC	CATADRGAYEQYF
TRBV7-2	TRBJ2-7	TRBD1	NA	TGTGCCAGCAGCCCGGACAGGGGGCGCGTCGAGCAGTACTTC	CASSPDRGRVEQYF
TRBV9	TRBJ2-1	NA	NA	TGTGCCAGCAGCGCGGGAGTGCAGGGCAATGAGCAGTTCTTC	CASSAGVQGNEQFF
TRBV7-9	TRBJ1-1	TRBD1	NA	TGTGCCAGCAGCTTGGGGACAGGGTCTGGGAAAAACACTGAAGCTTTCTTT	CASSLGTGSGKNTEAFF
TRBV3-1/TRBV3-2	TRBJ1-2	NA	few	TGTGCCAGCAGCCAAGATTCAACAGGATACTCGTATGGCTACACCTTC	CASSQDSTGYSYGYTF
TRBV3-1/TRBV3-2	TRBJ2-1	TRBD2	few	TGTGCCAGCAGCCAAGATAGCGGGGTTTCCGATGAGCAGTTCTTC	CASSQDSGVSDEQFF
TRBV3-1/TRBV3-2	TRBJ2-1	NA	NA	TGTGCCAGCAGCCAACAGTACAATGAGCAGTTCTTC	CASSQQYNEQFF
TRBV7-8	TRBJ2-1	NA	NA	TGTGCCAGCAGCCCCCGACAGATCAATGAGCAGTTCTTC	CASSPRQINEQFF
TRBV7-8	TRBJ2-3	TRBD2	NA	TGTGCCAGCAGCTTACCCAGCGGGAGCACCTACACAGATACGCAGTATTTT	CASSLPSGSTYTDTQYF
TRBV30	TRBJ2-7	TRBD1	once	TGTGCCTGGAGTGTTGGGGACAGGGGGCTATGGTACTTC	CAWSVGDRGLWYF
TRBV7-2	TRBJ2-7	NA	NA	TGTGCCAGCTTCCCGGGAAACTCCTACGAGCAGTACTTC	CASFPGNSYEQYF
TRBV10-1	TRBJ2-1	NA	NA	TGCGCCAGCAGCAGGGACTTGAGCTCCTACAATGAGCAGTTCTTC	CASSRDLSSYNEQFF
TRBV25-1	TRBJ2-7	TRBD2	once	TGTGCCAGCAGTGAACCGGGACTAGGCAGACCCGGCGAGCAGTACTTC	CASSEPGLGRPGEQYF
TRBV12-3/TRBV12-4	TRBJ2-4	TRBD1	NA	TGTGCCAGCAGTCGCGACAGGGGGCGGGAATACTTC	CASSRDRGREYF
TRBV18	TRBJ2-7	TRBD1	NA	TGTGCCAGCTCACCCTTTAGACAGGGGGCTTCTTACGAGCAGTACTTC	CASSPFRQGASYEQYF
TRBV3-1/TRBV3-2	TRBJ2-5	NA	NA	TGTGCCAGCAGCCAAGGTGGCTTACAAGAGACCCAGTACTTC	CASSQGGLQETQYF
TRBV27	TRBJ2-7	NA	NA	TGTGCCAGCAGTTTACTTCTGGAGGGTCCCGAGCAGTACTTC	CASSLLLEGPEQYF
TRBV28	TRBJ1-6	NA	once	TGTGCCAGCAGTTTATTGACAGCTAGTTCACCCCTCCACTTT	CASSLLTASSPLHF
TRBV25-1	TRBJ1-1	NA	few	TGTGCCAGCAGTGAGCGTGGAGGGAACACTGAAGCTTTCTTT	CASSERGGNTEAFF
TRBV5-1	TRBJ2-1	NA	NA	TGCGCCAGCAGCTTGGCGGGTCACGTGGCGGGTCCCAAGTTCTTC	CASSLAGHVAGPKFF
TRBV5-4	TRBJ1-2	TRBD1	NA	TGTGCCAGCAGCCAAGGACAGGCCGACATATACTATGGCTACACCTTC	CASSQGQADIYYGYTF
TRBV7-2	TRBJ1-2	NA	NA	TGTGCCAGCAGCCCCAGGGGCTCCTTTGGCTACACCTTC	CASSPRGSFGYTF
TRBV10-3	TRBJ1-2	TRBD1	NA	TGTGCCATCAGTGAGGGACAGGCCTTCTATGGCTACACCTTC	CAISEGQAFYGYTF
TRBV28	TRBJ1-5	TRBD1	NA	TGTGCCAGCAGTTTGCCCGGACAGGGCCAAAATCAGCCCCAGCATTTT	CASSLPGQGQNQPQHF
TRBV5-5	TRBJ2-7	TRBD1	NA	TGTGCCAGCACCCGGGACAGCTCCTTCTCCTACGAGCAGTACTTC	CASTRDSSFSYEQYF
TRBV28	TRBJ1-2	NA	NA	TGTGCCAGCAGCCTCGAAGAGTATGGCTACACCTTC	CASSLEEYGYTF
TRBV6-5	TRBJ1-6	NA	once	TGTGCCACCTCAACAGGTTGGACCCTCCACTTT	CATSTGWTLHF